Below are 8 T cell receptor beta chains sequenced from a single sample in a study of response to subunit inactivated influenza vaccine. TCRdb re-called the RT-PCR reads through MiXCR, storing one row per CDR3 protein. The sample holds 550,000 to 800,000 distinct CDR3 sequences, around 13% seen once. Sequencing used PBMCs from blood, obtained 14 days before vaccination. The source is a man aged 50-59 years who received an inactivated influenza vaccine.

A few counts support this clonotype. This rearrangement joins TRBV6-2 or TRBV6-3 to TRBJ2-7; 7 nucleotides line up with TRBD1. Looked up from germline, CDR1 is MNHEY and CDR2 is SVGEGT. This CDR3 is built from 19 residues. V shed 4 bases and J 3 bases; nucleotides not matched to a gene: 21. The CDR3 here is CASSSAYPSNRGFGYEQYF. The CDR3 bases are TGTGCCAGCAGTTCCGCTTACCCCTCCAACAGGGGTTTTGGCTACGAGCAGTACTTC.

The V call is TRBV5-1, the J call TRBJ2-5; maybe TRBD1 (5 bases). CDR3 length: 15 residues. Trimming took off 2 bases at V and 5 bases at J, with 16 bases between the two ends. Germline CDR1 is SGHRS and CDR2 is YFSETQ. CDR3 loop: CASSFNSGFRETQYF. Here the CDR3 DNA reads TGCGCCAGCAGCTTCAATTCAGGGTTTCGGGAGACCCAGTACTTC.

The J gene is TRBJ1-1, the V gene TRBV5-1; possibly TRBD1 for D (5 bases). The V end was cut by 0 bases, the J end by 4 bases, with 16 bases between. CDR1 is SGHRS and CDR2 is YFSETQ in the germline V gene. This CDR3 region has 16 residues. The CDR3: CASSLADGGMGTEAFF. The CDR3, as DNA: TGCGCCAGCAGCTTGGCCGACGGGGGGATGGGCACTGAAGCTTTCTTT.

The chain employs TRBV28 and TRBJ2-1, with D possibly TRBD2 on 7 matching bases. V lost 8 bases, J lost 6 bases, and 20 bases lay in between. The length of the CDR3 is 15 residues. Germline loops: CDR1 MDHEN, CDR2 SYDVKM. The CDR3 loop is CASGNVGGAINEQFF. CDR3 sequence (DNA): TGTGCCAGCGGCAATGTTGGGGGGGCAATCAATGAGCAGTTCTTC.

This clonotype has just a few counts. The rearrangement uses TRBV20-1 and TRBJ1-2; 7 nucleotides align to TRBD1. The CDR3 runs 13 residues. CDR1 is DFQATT and CDR2 is SNEGSKA in the germline V gene (reference sequence). Trimming removed 6 bases from V and 4 bases from J; junction bases left unmatched: 8. CDR3 sequence: CSARRGLGYGYTF. DNA of the CDR3: TGCAGTGCCAGAAGGGGGCTAGGCTATGGCTACACCTTC.

Only a few counts were recorded for this clonotype. V usage is TRBV27 and J usage is TRBJ2-1; D is undetermined. The V gene's germline CDR1 is MNHEY and CDR2 SMNVEV (reference sequence). CDR3 length equals 13 residues. Trimming shortened V by 6 bases and J by 4 bases, and 10 bases separated the two germline ends. CDR3 protein: CASSRYGYNEQFF. CDR3 sequence (DNA): TGTGCCAGCAGCCGATACGGGTACAATGAGCAGTTCTTC.

The rearrangement uses TRBV29-1 and TRBJ2-7; no clear D gene. This CDR3 region has 11 residues. Germline loops: CDR1 SQVTM, CDR2 ANQGSEA. Trimming pared 4 bases from V and 1 base from J, leaving 5 bases between. Here the CDR3 reads CSVGASYEQYF. In DNA, the CDR3 is TGCAGCGTTGGCGCTTCCTACGAGCAGTACTTC.

This clonotype has more than one count but fewer than ten. This sequence joins TRBV3-1 and TRBJ2-7; TRBD2 agrees at 7 bases. CDR1 and CDR2 (germline): LGHDT, YNNKEL (reference sequence). V shed 2 bases and J 2 bases; nucleotides not matched to a gene: 3. This CDR3 is 14 amino acids long. CDR3 residues: CASSQLRGTYEQYF. The CDR3 DNA reads as TGTGCCAGCAGCCAATTGCGGGGGACCTACGAGCAGTACTTC.